Detailed here is one TCR beta chain. The antigen remains undetermined. This sample is drawn from a study of cytomegalovirus exposure and HLA in healthy donors. Study outcomes and limitations: Rarity characterized most TCR sequences, yet some public TCRs appeared in many donors. TCR beta sequences numbering 15,000 to 20,000 were associated with HLA alleles at 0.05 false discovery rate in a later analysis. A missense variant in DCLRE1C was later tied to TCR beta V- and J-gene trimming.

PCR primers comprised 60 Vbeta and 13 Jbeta primers. Generated by immunoSEQ multiplex PCR, the TCRdb table keeps only in-frame clones and is missing some. Counted here are more than 110,000 clones, roughly 80% occurring once; the ten biggest clones make up approximately 3%. The CDR3 is made up of 15 amino acids. In germline, CDR1 is PRHDT, CDR2 FYEKMQ (reference sequence). J gave up 3 bases and V 4 bases, and 5 bases lay outside the gene matches. This sequence joins TRBV13 and TRBJ2-3, with 9 bases matching TRBD1. This TCR derives from a female donor in good health and CMV-seronegative. Sequenced sample: PBMCs. CDR3 sequence reads: CASSSRDRATDTQYF. CDR3 DNA sequence: TGTGCCAGCAGCTCGCGGGACAGGGCGACAGATACGCAGTATTTT.